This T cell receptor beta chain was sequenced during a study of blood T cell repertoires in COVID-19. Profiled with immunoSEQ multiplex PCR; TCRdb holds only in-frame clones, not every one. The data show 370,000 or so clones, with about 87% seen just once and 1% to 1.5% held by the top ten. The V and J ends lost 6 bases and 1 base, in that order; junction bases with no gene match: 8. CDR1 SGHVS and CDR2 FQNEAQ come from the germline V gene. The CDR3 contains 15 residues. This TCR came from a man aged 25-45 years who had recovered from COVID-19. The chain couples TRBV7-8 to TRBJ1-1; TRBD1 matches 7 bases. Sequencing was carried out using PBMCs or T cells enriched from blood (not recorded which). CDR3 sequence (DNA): TGTGCCAGCAGTTTCTCGACAGGGAGGAACACTGAAGCTTTCTTT. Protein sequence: CASSFSTGRNTEAFF. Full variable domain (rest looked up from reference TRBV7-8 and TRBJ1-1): GAGVSQSPRYKVAKRGQDVALRCDPISGHVSLFWYQQALGQGPEFLTYFQNEAQLDKSGLPSDRFFAERPEGSVSTLKIQRTQQEDSAVYLCASSFSTGRNTEAFFGQGTRLTVV.